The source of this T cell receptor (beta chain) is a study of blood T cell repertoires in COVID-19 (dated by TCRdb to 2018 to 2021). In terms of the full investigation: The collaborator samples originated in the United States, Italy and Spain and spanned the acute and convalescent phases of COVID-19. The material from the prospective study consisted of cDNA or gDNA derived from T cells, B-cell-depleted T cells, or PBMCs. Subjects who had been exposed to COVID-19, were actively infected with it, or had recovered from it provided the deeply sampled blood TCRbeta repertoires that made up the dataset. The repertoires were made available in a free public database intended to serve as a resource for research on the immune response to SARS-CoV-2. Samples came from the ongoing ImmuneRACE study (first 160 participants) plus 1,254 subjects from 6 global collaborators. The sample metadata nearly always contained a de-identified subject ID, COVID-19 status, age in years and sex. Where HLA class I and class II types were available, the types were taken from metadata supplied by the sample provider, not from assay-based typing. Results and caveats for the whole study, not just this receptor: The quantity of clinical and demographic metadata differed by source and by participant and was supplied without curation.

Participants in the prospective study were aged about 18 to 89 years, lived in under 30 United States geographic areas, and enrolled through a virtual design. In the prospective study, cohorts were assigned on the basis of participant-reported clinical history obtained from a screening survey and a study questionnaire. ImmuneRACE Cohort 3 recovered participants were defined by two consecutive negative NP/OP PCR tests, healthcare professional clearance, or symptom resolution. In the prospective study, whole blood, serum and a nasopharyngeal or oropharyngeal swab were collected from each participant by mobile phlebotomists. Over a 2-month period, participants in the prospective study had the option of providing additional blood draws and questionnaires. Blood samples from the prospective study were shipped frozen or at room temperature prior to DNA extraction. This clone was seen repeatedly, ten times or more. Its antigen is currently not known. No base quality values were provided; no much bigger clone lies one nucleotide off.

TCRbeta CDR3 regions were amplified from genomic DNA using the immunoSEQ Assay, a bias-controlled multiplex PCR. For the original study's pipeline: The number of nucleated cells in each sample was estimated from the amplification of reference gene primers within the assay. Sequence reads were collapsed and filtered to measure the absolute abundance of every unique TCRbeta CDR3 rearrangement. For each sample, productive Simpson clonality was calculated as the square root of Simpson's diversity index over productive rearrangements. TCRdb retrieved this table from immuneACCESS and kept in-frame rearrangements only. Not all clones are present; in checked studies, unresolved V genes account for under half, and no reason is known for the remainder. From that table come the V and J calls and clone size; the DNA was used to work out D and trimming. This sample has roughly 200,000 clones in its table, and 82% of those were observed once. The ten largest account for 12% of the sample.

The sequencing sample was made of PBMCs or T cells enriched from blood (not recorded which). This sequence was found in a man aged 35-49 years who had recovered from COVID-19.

The DNA reads TGTGCCAGCAGCTTGATGTCCCCCGCAGGGGGGTACACCATATATTTT. It translates as CASSLMSPAGGYTIYF. The chain is made from TRBV5-5 and TRBJ1-3, and 7 bases in between align with TRBD1. For CDR1 and CDR2, the germline V gene (reference sequence) lists SGHKS and YYEKEE. The CDR3 numbers 16 residues from cysteine through phenylalanine. Of the read, only the CDR3 DNA is kept; its 48 bases are in frame from base 1. Trimming removed 1 base from V and 8 bases from J; the gene matches leave 12 bases unexplained.